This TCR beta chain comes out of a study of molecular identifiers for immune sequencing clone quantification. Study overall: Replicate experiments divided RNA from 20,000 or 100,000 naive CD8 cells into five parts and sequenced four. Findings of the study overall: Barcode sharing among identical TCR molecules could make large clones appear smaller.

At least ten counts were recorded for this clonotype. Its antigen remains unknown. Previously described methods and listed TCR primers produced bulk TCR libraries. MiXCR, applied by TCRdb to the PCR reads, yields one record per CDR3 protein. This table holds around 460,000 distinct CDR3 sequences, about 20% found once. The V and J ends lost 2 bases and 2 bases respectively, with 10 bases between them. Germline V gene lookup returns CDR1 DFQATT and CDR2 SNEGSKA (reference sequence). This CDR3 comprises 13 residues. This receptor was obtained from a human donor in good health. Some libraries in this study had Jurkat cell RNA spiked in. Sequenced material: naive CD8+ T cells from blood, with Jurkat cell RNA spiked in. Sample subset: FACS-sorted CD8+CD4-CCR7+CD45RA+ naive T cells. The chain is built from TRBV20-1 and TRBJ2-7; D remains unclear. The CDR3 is CSARRGYPYEQYF. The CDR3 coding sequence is TGCAGTGCTAGACGAGGTTATCCCTACGAGCAGTACTTC.